The 2 T cell receptor beta chains reported below all come from one sample, sequenced in a study of blood T cell repertoires in COVID-19. The method was immunoSEQ multiplex PCR; TCRdb's version includes in-frame clones alone and lacks a portion of them. The sample comprises around 170,000 clones, less than 85% of which are singletons, and 9.5% to 15% rests with the top ten. Material for sequencing was PBMCs or T cells enriched from blood (not recorded which). The receptors derive from a man between 50 and 59 years old who had recovered from COVID-19.

The V and J genes are TRBV28 and TRBJ1-1, with D possibly being TRBD1 (6 bases). The germline gives CDR1 MDHEN, CDR2 SYDVKM. This CDR3 is built from 15 residues. With 7 bases removed from V and 0 bases from J, the gap between germline ends came to 15 bases. The DNA of the CDR3 is TGTGCCAGCACCACAGACAGGCTCATGAACACTGAAGCTTTCTTT. Translation gives CASTTDRLMNTEAFF.

This chain links TRBV7-8 with TRBJ1-5; TRBD1 aligns across 9 bases. Germline V CDR1 and CDR2: SGHVS, FQNEAQ. The CDR3 is 19 amino acids. Trimming at V came to 5 bases and at J to 7 bases, leaving 21 bases not matched to a gene. The DNA for the CDR3 is TGTGCCAGCAGCCCAGGGGACTCGGGACAGGGTATTCTGAGGCAGCCCCAGCATTTT. Translating gives CASSPGDSGQGILRQPQHF.